These 22 T cell receptor beta chains share one sample of origin, sequenced in a study of cytomegalovirus exposure and HLA in healthy donors. The protocol was immunoSEQ multiplex PCR, while the TCRdb copy is restricted to in-frame clones and leaves out a portion. This table has about 360,000 clones, 70% to 90% appearing once. Sequencing input: PBMCs. The receptor set was obtained from a woman aged 18-29 years in good health and CMV-seronegative.

The V gene is TRBV19, the J gene TRBJ1-2, with 7 nucleotides matching TRBD1. J gave up 7 bases and V 5 bases, and 19 bases lay outside the gene matches. The CDR3 covers 17 residues. Germline lookup yields CDR1 LNHDA and CDR2 SQIVND (reference sequence). The CDR3 DNA reads as TGTGCCAGTAGTGGCCATGGAGGGGGCGCGTCCGCGTTTGGCTACACCTTC. Its protein is CASSGHGGGASAFGYTF.

This sequence joins TRBV7-9 and TRBJ1-2, with a possible D match to TRBD1 (5 bases). Germline assignment: CDR1 SEHNR and CDR2 FQNEAQ (reference sequence). Trimming removed 5 bases at V and 5 bases at J, with 24 bases between. The length of the CDR3 is 17 residues. The CDR3 nucleotides read TGTGCCAGCAGCCACGACATTGGGGCGGTCAAAACTTATGGCTACACCTTC. Translated: CASSHDIGAVKTYGYTF.

CDR3 residues: CASSVQPGGEQFF. The DNA for the CDR3 is TGTGCCAGCAGTGTCCAGCCGGGGGGTGAGCAGTTCTTC. This chain joins TRBV2 and TRBJ2-1, with 7 bases that match TRBD2. V trimming: 4 bases; J trimming: 9 bases; junction bases outside the gene matches: 6. Germline V gene sequence: CDR1 SNHLY, CDR2 FYNNEI. The CDR3 runs to 13 residues. The full variable domain, its missing parts supplied by reference TRBV2 and TRBJ2-1, is EPEVTQTPSHQVTQMGQEVILRCVPISNHLYFYWYRQILGQKVEFLVSFYNNEISEKSEIFDDQFSVERPDGSNFTLKIRSTKLEDSAMYFCASSVQPGGEQFFGPGTRLTVL.

The genes are TRBV19 and TRBJ1-5; 9 nucleotides match TRBD1. J was trimmed by 3 bases and V by 0 bases; bases with no gene match: 6. Germline V CDR1 and CDR2: LNHDA, SQIVND (reference sequence). This CDR3 is built from 17 residues. In DNA, the CDR3 is TGTGCCAGTAGTATAGATCTCTGGACAGGGGACAATCAGCCCCAGCATTTT. Its translation: CASSIDLWTGDNQPQHF.

The chain recombines TRBV7-2 with TRBJ2-7; TRBD2 agrees at 8 bases. Germline V lookup: CDR1 SGHTA, CDR2 FQGNSA. The CDR3 sequence is 16 residues long. With 1 base clipped from V and 4 bases from J, the junction kept 9 bases outside the gene matches. CDR3 amino acids: CASSLEQRELEYEQYF. DNA of the CDR3: TGTGCCAGCAGCTTAGAACAGCGGGAGTTGGAGTACGAGCAGTACTTC.

This clone showed up just once. The chain couples TRBV7-9 to TRBJ1-2; D unresolved. Trimming removed 5 bases from V and 3 bases from J, with 10 bases in between. This CDR3 has 13 residues. Germline-derived CDR1 and CDR2 are SEHNR and FQNEAQ (reference sequence). The chain's CDR3 is CASSREAYYGYTF. In DNA, the CDR3 is TGTGCCAGCAGCCGCGAGGCTTACTATGGCTACACCTTC.

This clone came up once. V gene TRBV30 combines with J gene TRBJ2-2; perhaps TRBD2 as D (7 bases). The CDR3 has 14 amino acids. Germline CDR1 reads GTSNPN; CDR2 reads SVGIG (reference sequence). The V gene lost 1 base and the J gene lost 7 bases, with 13 bases spanning the gap. Here the CDR3 DNA reads TGTGCCTGGAGTGAGGCGGGGGCAGGCGGGGAGCTGTTTTTT. Translating gives CAWSEAGAGGELFF.

This clone was detected only a few times. The chain combines TRBV19 with TRBJ2-7; 9 positions agree with TRBD2. The CDR3 loop spans 16 amino acids. V shed 5 bases and J 0 bases; nucleotides not matched to a gene: 8. Germline V CDR1 and CDR2: LNHDA, SQIVND (reference sequence). CDR3 bases: TGTGCCAGTAGTCTCGGCTTTAGCGGGGGCTCCTACGAGCAGTACTTC. It is translated as CASSLGFSGGSYEQYF.

CDR3: CASSIGITGNNSPLHF. The CDR3 DNA reads TGTGCCAGTAGTATCGGTATAACAGGGAATAATTCACCCCTCCACTTT. The chain has TRBV19 and TRBJ1-6, with a weak D call TRBD1 (6 bases). Per the germline V gene, CDR1 is LNHDA and CDR2 is SQIVND (reference sequence). The CDR3 runs 16 residues. The V end lost 3 bases, the J end lost 5 bases, and 14 bases lay between the germline ends.

The chain links TRBV19 to TRBJ2-2, with no clear D. From germline, CDR1 is LNHDA and CDR2 SQIVND (reference sequence). The CDR3 has 15 amino acids. The germline V and J ends were trimmed by 1 base and 3 bases, with 9 bases remaining between them. For the CDR3, the DNA is TGTGCCAGTAGTATAGCAACGACTGACACCGGGGAGCTGTTTTTT. Its protein product is CASSIATTDTGELFF.

The chain employs TRBV27 and TRBJ2-3; D ambiguous. V shed 6 bases and J shed 2 bases, with 18 bases lying between them. The germline gives CDR1 MNHEY, CDR2 SMNVEV (reference sequence). This CDR3 spans 16 amino acids. The DNA for the CDR3 is TGTGCCAGCAGCCTAGGAGTAGGTCCGACCACAGATACGCAGTATTTT. It specifies CASSLGVGPTTDTQYF.

The J gene is TRBJ1-1, the V gene TRBV2, with no clear D. Trimming removed 2 bases at V and 2 bases at J, with 12 bases between. The CDR3 length is 15 residues. Germline CDR1 SNHLY, CDR2 FYNNEI. This chain's CDR3 is CASSEFGQVNTEAFF. Written as DNA, the CDR3 is TGTGCCAGCAGTGAATTTGGGCAGGTCAACACTGAAGCTTTCTTT.

The chain is built from TRBV15 and TRBJ2-1; 12 bases are a match to TRBD2. The germline V gene encodes CDR1 LNHNV and CDR2 YYDKDF (reference sequence). The trim removed 1 base at V and 4 bases at J, leaving 11 bases unmatched. The CDR3 runs 19 residues. CDR3 coding DNA: TGTGCCACCAGCAGAGTTTTATTTCCGGGACTAGCGGGTTACAATGAGCAGTTCTTC. It translates to CATSRVLFPGLAGYNEQFF.

The chain couples TRBV5-1 to TRBJ1-2; 7 bases fit TRBD1. CDR1 and CDR2 from the germline V gene are SGHRS and YFSETQ. The trim removed 4 bases at V and 0 bases at J, leaving 3 bases unmatched. There are 14 residues in the CDR3. Here the CDR3 reads CASSRDSANYGYTF. CDR3 DNA sequence: TGCGCCAGCAGCCGGGACAGCGCTAACTATGGCTACACCTTC.

This rearrangement joins TRBV29-1 to TRBJ2-1, with TRBD1 matching over 10 bases. V was clipped by 7 bases and J by 4 bases; unmatched bases: 7. Germline CDR1 reads SQVTM; CDR2 reads ANQGSEA. The CDR3 has 14 residues. The CDR3: CSARTGGSYNEQFF. CDR3 DNA sequence: TGCAGCGCTAGGACAGGGGGTTCATACAATGAGCAGTTCTTC.

The CDR3 DNA sequence: TGTGCCAGCAGTTTAGGGCAGAAAGGCAGAATCACTGAAGCTTTCTTT. Amino acids: CASSLGQKGRITEAFF. The chain recombines TRBV28 with TRBJ1-1; no firm D call. Per germline, CDR1 MDHEN and CDR2 SYDVKM. The V and J ends lost 2 bases and 4 bases respectively, with 17 bases between them. The CDR3 extends over 16 amino acids.

The chain employs TRBV7-2 and TRBJ1-3; tentative D call: TRBD1 (5 bases). The CDR3 runs 16 residues. V was cut by 5 bases and J by 2 bases, with 16 bases left in between. Germline V lookup: CDR1 SGHTA, CDR2 FQGNSA. The CDR3 sequence: CASSRNPGIAGNTIYF. The CDR3 nucleotides read TGTGCCAGCAGCCGGAACCCAGGGATCGCTGGAAACACCATATATTTT.

The chain has TRBV30 and TRBJ2-1; no definite D call. The V gene's germline CDR1 is GTSNPN and CDR2 SVGIG (reference sequence). The V end was cut by 3 bases, the J end by 5 bases, with 11 bases between. The CDR3 sequence is 13 residues long. The CDR3 sequence: CAWRPDTNNEQFF. CDR3 bases: TGTGCCTGGAGACCCGACACAAACAATGAGCAGTTCTTC.

V is TRBV23-1 and J is TRBJ1-1; TRBD1 agrees at 7 bases. TRBV23-1 is annotated as an ORF whose role is uncertain. The CDR3 is 14 residues long. V was pared by 3 bases and J by 3 bases, with 4 bases of the junction left unmatched. CDR3 region: CASSHEGADTEAFF. In DNA, the CDR3 is TGCGCCAGCAGTCACGAGGGGGCGGACACTGAAGCTTTCTTT.

The J gene is TRBJ1-1, the V gene TRBV4-2; D is undetermined. Germline loops: CDR1 LGHNA, CDR2 YNFKEQ. V was pared by 2 bases and J by 11 bases, with 15 bases between. This CDR3 region has 13 residues. The CDR3 spells CASSQNIGLGAFF. CDR3 DNA sequence: TGTGCCAGCAGCCAAAATATAGGACTCGGGGCTTTCTTT.

This clone was counted at least ten times. J is TRBJ1-1 and V is TRBV2; a possible D gene is TRBD1 (6 bases). Germline V CDR1 and CDR2: SNHLY, FYNNEI. The CDR3 consists of 15 residues. V was pared by 6 bases and J by 4 bases, with 18 bases between. For the CDR3, the DNA is TGTGCCAGCAGCGCAGGCATCCAGGGGCCCACTGAAGCTTTCTTT. It translates to CASSAGIQGPTEAFF.

The genes are TRBV9 and TRBJ2-7; TRBD2 aligns across 9 bases. V lost 2 bases to trimming and J lost 3 bases; unmatched junction nucleotides: 6. This CDR3 is 15 amino acids long. Germline CDR1 and CDR2: SGDLS and YYNGEE. The CDR3, as DNA: TGTGCCAGCAGCGTGTCGACTAGCGGTTACTACGAGCAGTACTTC. Amino acid sequence: CASSVSTSGYYEQYF. Drawing the rest from reference TRBV9 and TRBJ2-7, the complete variable domain is DSGVTQTPKHLITATGQRVTLRCSPRSGDLSVYWYQQSLDQGLQFLIQYYNGEERAKGNILERFSAQQFPDLHSELNLSSLELGDSALYFCASSVSTSGYYEQYFGPGTRLTVT.